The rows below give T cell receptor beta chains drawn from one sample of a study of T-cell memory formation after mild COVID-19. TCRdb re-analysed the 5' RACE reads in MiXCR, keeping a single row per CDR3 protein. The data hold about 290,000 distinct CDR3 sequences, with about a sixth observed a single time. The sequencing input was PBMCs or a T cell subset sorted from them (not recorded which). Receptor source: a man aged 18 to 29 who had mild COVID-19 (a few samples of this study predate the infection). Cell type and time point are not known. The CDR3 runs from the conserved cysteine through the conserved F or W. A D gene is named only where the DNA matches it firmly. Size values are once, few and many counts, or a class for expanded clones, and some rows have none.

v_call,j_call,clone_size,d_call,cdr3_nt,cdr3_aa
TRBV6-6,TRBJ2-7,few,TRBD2,TGTGCCAGCATCAACGGACTAGCGGGCTACGAGCAGTACTTC,CASINGLAGYEQYF
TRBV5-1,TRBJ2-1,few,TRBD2,TGCGCCAGCAGACCGGGACTAGCGGATGAGCAGTTCTTC,CASRPGLADEQFF
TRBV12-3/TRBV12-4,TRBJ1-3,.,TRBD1,TGTGCCAGCGGGAACACAGGGGGTGGAAACACCATATATTTT,CASGNTGGGNTIYF
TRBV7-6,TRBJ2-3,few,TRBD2,TGTGCCAGCAGCCCGCAACCTCAGCGGGGGGAGACCGACCCTAGCACAGATACGCAGTATTTT,CASSPQPQRGETDPSTDTQYF
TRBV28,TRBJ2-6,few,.,TGTGCCAGCAGTTTAATGGGCACTGGGGCCAACGTCCTGACTTTC,CASSLMGTGANVLTF
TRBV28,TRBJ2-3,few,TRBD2,TGTGCCAGCAGTCCGATAGCGGGGATTGTCGTAGGGCTGAGCACAGATACGCAGTATTTT,CASSPIAGIVVGLSTDTQYF
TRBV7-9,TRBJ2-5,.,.,TGTGCCAGCAGCTCCAGAGGGACCCAGTACTTC,CASSSRGTQYF
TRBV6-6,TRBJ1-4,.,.,TGTGCCAGCAGTTCCGAAAAACTGTTTTTT,CASSSEKLFF
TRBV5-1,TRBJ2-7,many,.,TGCGCCAGCAGTCAAGGACCGATCTCCTACGAGCAGTACTTC,CASSQGPISYEQYF
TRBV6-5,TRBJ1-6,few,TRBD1,TGTGCCAGCAACGAGGGCAGGGGGCGTTTTAATTCACCCCTCCACTTT,CASNEGRGRFNSPLHF
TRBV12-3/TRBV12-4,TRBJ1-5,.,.,TGTGCCAGCAGTCTACGACAGGCCAGCAATCAGCCCCAGCATTTT,CASSLRQASNQPQHF
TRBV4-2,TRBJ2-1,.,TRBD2,TGTGCCAGCAGCCAAGACTGGACTAGCGGGGTAGGAGAGCAGTTCTTC,CASSQDWTSGVGEQFF
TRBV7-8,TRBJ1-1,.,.,TGTGCCAGCAGCTTACCGGGACGTCCGAACACTGAAGCTTTCTTT,CASSLPGRPNTEAFF
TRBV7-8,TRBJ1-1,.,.,TGTGCCAGCAGCTTATCTCCAGGGCTTGTCCCTGAAGCTTTCTTT,CASSLSPGLVPEAFF
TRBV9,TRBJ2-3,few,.,TGTGCCAGCAGCGTAGACAGGAGGCCCACAGATACGCAGTATTTT,CASSVDRRPTDTQYF
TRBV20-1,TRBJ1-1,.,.,TGCAGTGCTAGTAAGACTCCGAACACTGAAGCTTTCTTT,CSASKTPNTEAFF
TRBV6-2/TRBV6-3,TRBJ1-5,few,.,TGTGCCAGCAGTTCTATTTTGCAACTCAATCAGCCCCAGCATTTT,CASSSILQLNQPQHF